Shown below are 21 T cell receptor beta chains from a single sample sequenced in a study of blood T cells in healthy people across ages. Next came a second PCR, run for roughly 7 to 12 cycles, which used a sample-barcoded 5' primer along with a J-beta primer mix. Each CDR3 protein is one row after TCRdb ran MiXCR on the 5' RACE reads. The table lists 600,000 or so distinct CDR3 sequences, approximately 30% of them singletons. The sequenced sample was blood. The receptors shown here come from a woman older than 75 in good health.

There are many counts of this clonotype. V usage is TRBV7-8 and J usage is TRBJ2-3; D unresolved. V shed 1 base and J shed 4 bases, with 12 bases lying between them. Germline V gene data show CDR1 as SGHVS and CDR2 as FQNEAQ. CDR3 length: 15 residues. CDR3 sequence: CASSLEVTLSDTQYF. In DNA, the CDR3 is TGTGCCAGCAGCTTAGAGGTGACTCTCTCAGATACGCAGTATTTT.

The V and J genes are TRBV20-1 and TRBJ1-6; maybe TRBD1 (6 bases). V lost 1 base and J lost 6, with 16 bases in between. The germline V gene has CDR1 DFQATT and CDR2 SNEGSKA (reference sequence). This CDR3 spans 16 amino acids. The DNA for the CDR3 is TGCAGTGCTAGAGTGGGAGGGGGTCCCAGTAATTCACCCCTCCACTTT. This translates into CSARVGGGPSNSPLHF.

CDR3 region: CASSKGTAQETQYF. The CDR3 coding sequence is TGTGCCAGCAGCAAGGGAACCGCGCAAGAGACCCAGTACTTC. The genes are TRBV7-9 and TRBJ2-7; no clear D gene. The end of the DNA aligns better with TRBJ2-5, so the J call may be wrong. CDR1 is SEHNR and CDR2 is FQNEAQ in the germline V gene (reference sequence). CDR3 length equals 14 residues.

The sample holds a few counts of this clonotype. The CDR3 sequence is CASRAAGNTEAFF. As DNA, the CDR3 is TGTGCCTCACGCGCGGCAGGGAACACTGAAGCTTTCTTT. The chain links TRBV4-2 to TRBJ1-1, with no clear D. V gave up 11 bases and J gave up 1 base, with 14 bases separating them. Germline CDR1 is LGHNA and CDR2 is YNFKEQ. The CDR3 has 13 amino acids.

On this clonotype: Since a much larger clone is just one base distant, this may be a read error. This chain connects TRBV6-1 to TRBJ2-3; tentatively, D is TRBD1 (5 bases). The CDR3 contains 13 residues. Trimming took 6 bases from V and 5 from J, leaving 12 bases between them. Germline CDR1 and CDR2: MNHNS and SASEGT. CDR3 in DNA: TGTGCCAGCAGAAACAGGTTTAGAGATACGCAGTATTTT. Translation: CASRNRFRDTQYF.

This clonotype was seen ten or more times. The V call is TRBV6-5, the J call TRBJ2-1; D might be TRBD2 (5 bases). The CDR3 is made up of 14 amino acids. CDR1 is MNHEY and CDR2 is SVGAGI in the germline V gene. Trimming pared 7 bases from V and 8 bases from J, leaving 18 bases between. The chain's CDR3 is CASNLRRGRDEQFF. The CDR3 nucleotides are TGTGCCAGCAACTTACGACGGGGTCGGGATGAGCAGTTCTTC.

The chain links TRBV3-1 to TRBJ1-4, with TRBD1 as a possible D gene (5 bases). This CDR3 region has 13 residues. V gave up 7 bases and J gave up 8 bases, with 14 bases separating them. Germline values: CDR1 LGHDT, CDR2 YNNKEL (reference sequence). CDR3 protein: CASTSRGKEKLFF. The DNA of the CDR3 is TGTGCCAGCACCTCCCGGGGGAAGGAAAAACTGTTTTTT.

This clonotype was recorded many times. CDR3 DNA: TGTGCCAGCAGCTTAGCGGGGACAGGGGTTCAGCCCCAGCATTTT. This encodes CASSLAGTGVQPQHF. The V gene is TRBV7-2, the J gene TRBJ1-5; the match to TRBD1 covers 10 bases. This CDR3 is 15 amino acids long. The J segment lost 6 bases and the V segment lost 0 bases, leaving 2 bases of the junction unmatched. CDR1 and CDR2 (germline): SGHTA, FQGNSA.

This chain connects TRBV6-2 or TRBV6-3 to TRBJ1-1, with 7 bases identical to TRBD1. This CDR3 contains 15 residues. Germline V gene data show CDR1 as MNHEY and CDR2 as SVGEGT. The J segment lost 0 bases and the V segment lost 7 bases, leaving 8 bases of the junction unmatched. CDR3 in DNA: TGTGCCAGCAAATACAGGGGTTTGTTGAACACTGAAGCTTTCTTT. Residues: CASKYRGLLNTEAFF.

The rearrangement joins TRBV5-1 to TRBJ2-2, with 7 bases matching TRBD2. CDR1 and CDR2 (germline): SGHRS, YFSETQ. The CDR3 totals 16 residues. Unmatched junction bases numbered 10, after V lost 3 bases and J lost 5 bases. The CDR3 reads CASSSRVGGTTGELFF. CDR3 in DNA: TGCGCCAGCAGCTCACGCGTGGGGGGGACTACCGGGGAGCTGTTTTTT.

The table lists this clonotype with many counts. The chain's CDR3 is CASSATVNYGYTF. The CDR3 DNA is TGTGCCAGCAGTGCGACAGTTAACTATGGCTACACCTTC. The chain links TRBV6-1 to TRBJ1-2, with D tentatively TRBD1 (5 bases). The length of the CDR3 is 13 residues. The germline CDR1 and CDR2 sequences are MNHNS and SASEGT. Trimming took off 4 bases at V and 1 base at J, with 7 bases between the two ends.

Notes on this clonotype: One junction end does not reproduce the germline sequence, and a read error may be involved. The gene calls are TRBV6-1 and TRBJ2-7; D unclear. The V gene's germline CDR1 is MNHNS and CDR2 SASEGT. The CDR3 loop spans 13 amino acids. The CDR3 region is CVSTTDASYEQYF. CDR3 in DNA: TGTGTCAGCACGACCGACGCCTCGTACGAGCAGTACTTC.

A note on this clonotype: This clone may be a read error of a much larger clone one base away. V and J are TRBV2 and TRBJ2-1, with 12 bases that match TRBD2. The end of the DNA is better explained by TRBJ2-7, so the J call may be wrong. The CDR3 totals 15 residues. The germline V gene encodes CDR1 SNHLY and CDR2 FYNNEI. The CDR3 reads CASSGLAGTYNEQYF. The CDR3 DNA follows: TGTGCCAGCAGCGGACTAGCGGGGACCTACAATGAGCAGTACTTC.

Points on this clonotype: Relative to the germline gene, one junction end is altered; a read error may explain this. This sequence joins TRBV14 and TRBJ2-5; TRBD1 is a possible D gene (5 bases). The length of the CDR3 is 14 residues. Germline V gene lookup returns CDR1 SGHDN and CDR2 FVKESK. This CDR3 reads CASSQLAGQEAQYF. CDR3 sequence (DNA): TGTGCCAGCAGCCAACTCGCAGGGCAAGAGGCCCAGTACTTC.

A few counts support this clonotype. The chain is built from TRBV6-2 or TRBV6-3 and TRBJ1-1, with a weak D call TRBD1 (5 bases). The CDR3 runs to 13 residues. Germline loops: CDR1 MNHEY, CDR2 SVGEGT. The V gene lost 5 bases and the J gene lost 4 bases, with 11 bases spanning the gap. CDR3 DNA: TGTGCCAGCAGTAGGGGCTTGGGCACTGAAGCTTTCTTT. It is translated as CASSRGLGTEAFF.

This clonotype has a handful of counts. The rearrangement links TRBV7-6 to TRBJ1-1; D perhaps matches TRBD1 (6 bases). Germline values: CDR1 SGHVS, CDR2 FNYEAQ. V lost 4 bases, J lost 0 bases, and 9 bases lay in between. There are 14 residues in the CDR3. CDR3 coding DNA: TGTGCCAGCAGCTACAGGGAGATGAACACTGAAGCTTTCTTT. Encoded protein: CASSYREMNTEAFF. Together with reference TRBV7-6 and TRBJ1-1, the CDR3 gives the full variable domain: GAGVSQSPRYKVTKRGQDVALRCDPISGHVSLYWYRQALGQGPEFLTYFNYEAQQDKSGLPNDRFSAERPEGSISTLTIQRTEQRDSAMYRCASSYREMNTEAFFGQGTRLTVV.

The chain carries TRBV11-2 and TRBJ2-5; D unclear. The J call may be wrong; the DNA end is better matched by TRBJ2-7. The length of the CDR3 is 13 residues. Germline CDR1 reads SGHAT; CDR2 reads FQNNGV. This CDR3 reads CASSLVRKNEQYF. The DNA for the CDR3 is TGTGCCAGCAGCTTAGTGCGGAAAAACGAGCAGTACTTC.

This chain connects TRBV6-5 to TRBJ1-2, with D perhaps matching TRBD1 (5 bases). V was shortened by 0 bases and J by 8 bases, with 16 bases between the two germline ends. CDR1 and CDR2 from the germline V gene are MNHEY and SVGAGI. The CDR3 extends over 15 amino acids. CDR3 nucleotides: TGTGCCAGCAGTTACTCGACTGGGGGAACGGGGGGCTACACCTTC. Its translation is CASSYSTGGTGGYTF.

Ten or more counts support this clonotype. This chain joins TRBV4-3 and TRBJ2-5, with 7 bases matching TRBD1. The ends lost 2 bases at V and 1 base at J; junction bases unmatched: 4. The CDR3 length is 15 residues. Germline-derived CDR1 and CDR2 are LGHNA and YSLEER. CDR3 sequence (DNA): TGCGCCAGCAGCCAAAACAGGGGTCTCCAAGAGACCCAGTACTTC. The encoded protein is CASSQNRGLQETQYF.

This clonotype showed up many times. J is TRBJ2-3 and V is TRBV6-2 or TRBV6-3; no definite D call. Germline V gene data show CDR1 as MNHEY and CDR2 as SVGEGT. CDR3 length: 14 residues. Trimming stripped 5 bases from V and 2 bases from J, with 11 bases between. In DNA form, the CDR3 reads TGTGCCAGCAGTCCCGGAGAACCCACAGATACGCAGTATTTT. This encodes CASSPGEPTDTQYF.

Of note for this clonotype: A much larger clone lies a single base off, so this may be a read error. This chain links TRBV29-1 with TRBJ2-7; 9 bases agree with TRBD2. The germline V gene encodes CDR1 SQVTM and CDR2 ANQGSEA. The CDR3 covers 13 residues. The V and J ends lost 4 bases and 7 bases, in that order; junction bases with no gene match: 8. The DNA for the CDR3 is TGCAGCGTTGCGGCGGGGGGGAATACTGAGCAGTACTTC. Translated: CSVAAGGNTEQYF.